This TCR beta chain was documented in a study of beta chain features in type 1 diabetes. Study context: Examination of sorted cells across all samples involved over 95 million cells. Points from the study as a whole: Insertion counts at VDJ junctions were lower in type 1 diabetes patients, who also showed more deletions there. Possibly, sequencing cDNA over-represented cells that had high TCR expression levels. Patients with Type 1 diabetes showed moderately but significantly shorter TCRB CDR3s in all four CD4+ subsets.

The isolated RNA, all of it, was reverse transcribed, so expressed TCRB transcripts were what got sequenced. The data were produced by immunoSEQ multiplex PCR, yet TCRdb's version contains in-frame clones alone and is incomplete. The sample yields 200,000 to 250,000 clones, 16% seen once. V was pared by 2 bases and J by 4 bases, with 13 bases between. The germline V gene encodes CDR1 SGHTA and CDR2 FQGNSA. The CDR3 runs to 15 residues. Points on this clone: Antigen specificity is unknown.

The authors sorted CD4+ naive, central memory, regulatory and stem cell-like memory cells via CD45RO/CCR7/CD25/CD127/CD95/CD27. This sequence was found in a man aged 25 to 40 with type 1 diabetes. This chain links TRBV7-2 with TRBJ2-3, with unresolved D. Sequencing used naive CD4+ T cells from blood. The CDR3 coding sequence is TGTGCCAGCAGCTTACTGTCCAGGCCCCCAGATACGCAGTATTTT. It yields the protein CASSLLSRPPDTQYF.